The clone carrying this T cell receptor (beta chain) has ten or more counts. Its specificity is not known. This specimen belongs to a study of breast tumors, draining lymph nodes, adjacent tissues. General study results and limits: Compared with basal-like, luminal-like tumors shared significantly more repertoire with nontumor tissue. That most tumor T cells come from lymph nodes remained unproven. Tumor repertoires ranked between lymph nodes and nontumor tissue in diversity, with V and J gene preferences.

V was trimmed by 0 bases and J by 7 bases, leaving 15 bases between them. Germline V gives CDR1 DFQATT, CDR2 SNEGSKA (reference sequence). The CDR3 has 15 residues. Breast cancer patients provided tissue from their axillary draining lymph nodes. A single record per CDR3 protein comes from TCRdb applying MiXCR to the multiplex PCR reads. The data hold 200,000 or so distinct CDR3 sequences, with roughly 31% observed a single time. This chain joins TRBV20-1 and TRBJ2-2; tentatively, D is TRBD2 (5 bases). This clonotype was sampled from a female donor with breast cancer. Some clones in this sample may be carry-over from other donors' samples. The sample comprised axillary lymph node tissue. The CDR3 sequence is CSARDRPGRGGELFF. CDR3 bases: TGCAGTGCTAGAGATCGCCCGGGGAGAGGCGGGGAGCTGTTTTTT.